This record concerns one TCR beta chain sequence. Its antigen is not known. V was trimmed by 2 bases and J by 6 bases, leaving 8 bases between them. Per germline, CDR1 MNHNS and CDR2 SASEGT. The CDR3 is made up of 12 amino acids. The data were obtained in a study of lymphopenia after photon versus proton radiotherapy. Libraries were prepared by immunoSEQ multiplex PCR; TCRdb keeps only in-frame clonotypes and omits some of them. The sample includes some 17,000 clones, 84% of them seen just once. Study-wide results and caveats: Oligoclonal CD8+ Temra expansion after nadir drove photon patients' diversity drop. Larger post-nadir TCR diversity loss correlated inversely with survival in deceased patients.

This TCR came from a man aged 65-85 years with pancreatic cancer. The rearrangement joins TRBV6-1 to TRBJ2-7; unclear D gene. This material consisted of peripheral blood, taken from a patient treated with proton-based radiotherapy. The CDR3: CASSEFRPEQYF. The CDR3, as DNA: TGTGCCAGCAGTGAATTCCGTCCCGAGCAGTACTTC.